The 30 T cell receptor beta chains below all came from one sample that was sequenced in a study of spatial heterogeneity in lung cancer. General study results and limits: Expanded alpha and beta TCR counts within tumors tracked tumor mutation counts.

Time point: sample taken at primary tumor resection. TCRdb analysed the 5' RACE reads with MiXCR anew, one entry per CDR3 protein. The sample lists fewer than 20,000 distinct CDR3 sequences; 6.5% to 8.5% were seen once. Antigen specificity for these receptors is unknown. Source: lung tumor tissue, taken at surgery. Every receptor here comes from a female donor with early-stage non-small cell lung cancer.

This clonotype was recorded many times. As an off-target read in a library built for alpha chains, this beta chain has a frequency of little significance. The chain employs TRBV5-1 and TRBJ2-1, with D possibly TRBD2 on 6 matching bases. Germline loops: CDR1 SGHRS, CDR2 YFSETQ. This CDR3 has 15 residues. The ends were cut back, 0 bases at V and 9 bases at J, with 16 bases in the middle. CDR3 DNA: TGCGCCAGCAGCTTGGAGACTAGTACGTCGGTTGAGCAGTTCTTC. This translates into CASSLETSTSVEQFF. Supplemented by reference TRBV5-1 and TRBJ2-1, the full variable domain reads KAGVTQTPRYLIKTRGQQVTLSCSPISGHRSVSWYQQTPGQGLQFLFEYFSETQRNKGNFPGRFSGRQFSNSRSEMNVSTLELGDSALYLCASSLETSTSVEQFFGPGTRLTVL.

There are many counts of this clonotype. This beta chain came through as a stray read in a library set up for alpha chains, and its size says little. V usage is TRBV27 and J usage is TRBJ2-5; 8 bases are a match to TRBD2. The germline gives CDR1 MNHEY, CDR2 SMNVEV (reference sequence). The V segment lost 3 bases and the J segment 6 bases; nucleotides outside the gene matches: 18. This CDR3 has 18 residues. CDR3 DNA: TGTGCCAGCAGTTTCTCCCGCCCCCGGGCGGGGGGCCAGAAGACCCAGTACTTC. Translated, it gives CASSFSRPRAGGQKTQYF.

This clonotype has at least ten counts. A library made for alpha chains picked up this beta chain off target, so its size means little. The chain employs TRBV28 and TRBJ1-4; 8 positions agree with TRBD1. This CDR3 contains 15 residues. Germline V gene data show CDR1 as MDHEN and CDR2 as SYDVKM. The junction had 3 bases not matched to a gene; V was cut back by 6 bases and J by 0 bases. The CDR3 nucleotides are TGTGCCAGCAGCTCAGGGGGCACAACTAATGAAAAACTGTTTTTT. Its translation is CASSSGGTTNEKLFF.

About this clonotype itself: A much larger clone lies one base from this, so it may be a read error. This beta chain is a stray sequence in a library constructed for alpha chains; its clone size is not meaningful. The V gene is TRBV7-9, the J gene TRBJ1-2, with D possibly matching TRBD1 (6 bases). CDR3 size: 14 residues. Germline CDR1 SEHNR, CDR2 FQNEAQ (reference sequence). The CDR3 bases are TGTCCCAGCAGCTCGGGGGCTACTAACTATGGCTACACCTTC. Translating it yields CPSSSGATNYGYTF.

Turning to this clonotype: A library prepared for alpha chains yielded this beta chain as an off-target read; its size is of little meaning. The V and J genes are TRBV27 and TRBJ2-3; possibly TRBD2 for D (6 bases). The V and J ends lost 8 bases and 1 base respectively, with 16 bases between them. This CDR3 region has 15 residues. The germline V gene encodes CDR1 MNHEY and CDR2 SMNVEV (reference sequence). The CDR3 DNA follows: TGTGCCAGCGGGTTTGGCGGGGTCGGCACAGATACGCAGTATTTT. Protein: CASGFGGVGTDTQYF.

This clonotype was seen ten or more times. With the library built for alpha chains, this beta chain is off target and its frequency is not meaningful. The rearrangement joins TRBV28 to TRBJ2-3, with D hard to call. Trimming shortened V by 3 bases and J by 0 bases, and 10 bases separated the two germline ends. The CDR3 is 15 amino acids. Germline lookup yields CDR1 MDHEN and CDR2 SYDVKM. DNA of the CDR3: TGTGCCAGCAGTTTCAAAGCGACTAGCACAGATACGCAGTATTTT. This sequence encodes CASSFKATSTDTQYF.

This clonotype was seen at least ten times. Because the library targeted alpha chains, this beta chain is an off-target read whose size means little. CDR3 sequence reads: CASGTGVGNIQYF. The CDR3 DNA sequence: TGTGCCAGCGGAACAGGGGTAGGAAACATTCAGTACTTC. The chain recombines TRBV7-9 with TRBJ2-4; 7 nucleotides line up with TRBD1. The CDR3 runs to 13 residues. Per germline, CDR1 SEHNR and CDR2 FQNEAQ (reference sequence). The trim removed 8 bases at V and 6 bases at J, leaving 7 bases unmatched. The full variable domain, its missing parts supplied by reference TRBV7-9 and TRBJ2-4, is DTGVSQNPRHKITKRGQNVTFRCDPISEHNRLYWYRQTLGQGPEFLTYFQNEAQLEKSRLLSDRFSAERPKGSFSTLEIQRTEQGDSAMYLCASGTGVGNIQYFGAGTRLSVL.

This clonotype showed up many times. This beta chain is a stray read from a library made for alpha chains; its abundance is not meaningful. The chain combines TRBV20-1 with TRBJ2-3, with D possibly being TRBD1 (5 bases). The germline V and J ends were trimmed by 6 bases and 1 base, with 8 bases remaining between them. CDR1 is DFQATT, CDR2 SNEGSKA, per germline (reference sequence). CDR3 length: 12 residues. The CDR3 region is CSAVGRTDTQYF. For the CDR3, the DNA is TGCAGTGCCGTGGGGCGCACAGATACGCAGTATTTT.

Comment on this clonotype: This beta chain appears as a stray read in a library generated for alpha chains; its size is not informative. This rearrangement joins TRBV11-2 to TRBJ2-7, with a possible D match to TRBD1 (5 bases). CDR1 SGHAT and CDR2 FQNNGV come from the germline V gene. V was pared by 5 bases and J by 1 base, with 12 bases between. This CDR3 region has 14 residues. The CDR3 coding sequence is TGTGCCAGCAGCCAGGGCAGGGCTTCCTACGAGCAGTACTTC. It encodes CASSQGRASYEQYF.

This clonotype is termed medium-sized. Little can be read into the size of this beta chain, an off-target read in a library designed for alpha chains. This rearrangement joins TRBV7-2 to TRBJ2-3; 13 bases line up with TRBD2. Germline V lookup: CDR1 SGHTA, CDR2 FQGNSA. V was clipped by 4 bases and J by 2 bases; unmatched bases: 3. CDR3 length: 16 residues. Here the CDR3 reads CASSSGLAGNTDTQYF. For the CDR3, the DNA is TGTGCCAGCAGCTCGGGACTAGCGGGGAACACAGATACGCAGTATTTT.

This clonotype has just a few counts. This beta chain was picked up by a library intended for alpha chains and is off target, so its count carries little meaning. The CDR3 spells CASSRGQGGSPLHF. In DNA form, the CDR3 reads TGTGCCAGCAGCCGCGGACAGGGAGGTTCACCCCTCCACTTT. The V call is TRBV7-9, the J call TRBJ1-6, with 8 bases that match TRBD1. CDR1 and CDR2 (germline): SEHNR, FQNEAQ (reference sequence). The trim removed 5 bases at V and 9 bases at J, leaving 6 bases unmatched. The CDR3 spans 14 residues.

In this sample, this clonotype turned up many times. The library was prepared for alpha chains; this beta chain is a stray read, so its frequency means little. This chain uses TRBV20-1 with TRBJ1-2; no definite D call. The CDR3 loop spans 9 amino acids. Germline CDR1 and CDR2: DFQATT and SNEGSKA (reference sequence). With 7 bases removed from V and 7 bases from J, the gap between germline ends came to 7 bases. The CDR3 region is CSVRAGYTF. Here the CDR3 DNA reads TGCAGTGTACGGGCTGGCTACACCTTC.

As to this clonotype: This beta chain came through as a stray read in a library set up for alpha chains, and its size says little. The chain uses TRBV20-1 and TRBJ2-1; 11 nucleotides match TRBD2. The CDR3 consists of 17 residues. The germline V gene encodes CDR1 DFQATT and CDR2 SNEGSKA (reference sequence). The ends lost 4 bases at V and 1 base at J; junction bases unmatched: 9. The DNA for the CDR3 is TGCAGTGCTACGGGACTAGCGGAACCCCAATCCTACAATGAGCAGTTCTTC. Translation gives CSATGLAEPQSYNEQFF.

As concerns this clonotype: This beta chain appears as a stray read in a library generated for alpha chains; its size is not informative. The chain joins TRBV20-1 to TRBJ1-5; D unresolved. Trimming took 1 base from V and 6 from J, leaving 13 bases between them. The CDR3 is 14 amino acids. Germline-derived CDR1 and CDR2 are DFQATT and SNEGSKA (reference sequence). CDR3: CSARGPIGGQPQHF. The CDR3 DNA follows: TGCAGTGCTAGAGGCCCGATTGGAGGTCAGCCCCAGCATTTT.

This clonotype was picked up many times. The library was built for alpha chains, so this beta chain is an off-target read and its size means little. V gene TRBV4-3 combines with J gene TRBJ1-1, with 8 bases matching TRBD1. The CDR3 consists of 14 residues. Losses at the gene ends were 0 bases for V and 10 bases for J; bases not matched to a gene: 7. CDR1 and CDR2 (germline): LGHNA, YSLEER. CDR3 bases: TGCGCCAGCAGCCAAGATATGACAGGGGAAGGAGCTTTCTTT. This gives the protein CASSQDMTGEGAFF.

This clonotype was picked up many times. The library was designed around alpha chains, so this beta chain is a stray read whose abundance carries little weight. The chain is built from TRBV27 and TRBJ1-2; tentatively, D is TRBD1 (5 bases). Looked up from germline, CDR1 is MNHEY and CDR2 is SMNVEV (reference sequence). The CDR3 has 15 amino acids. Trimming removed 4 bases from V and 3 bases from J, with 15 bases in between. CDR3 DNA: TGTGCCAGCAGTTCCTCGGATGCGGGGGACTATGGCTACACCTTC. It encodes CASSSSDAGDYGYTF.

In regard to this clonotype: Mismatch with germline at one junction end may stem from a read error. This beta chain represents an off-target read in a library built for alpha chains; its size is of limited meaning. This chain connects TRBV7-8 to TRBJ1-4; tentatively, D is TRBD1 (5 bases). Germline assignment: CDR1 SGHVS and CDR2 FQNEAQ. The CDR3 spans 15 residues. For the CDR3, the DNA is TGTGCCAGCAGATTAGGGGACGCTACTAATGAAAAACTGTTTTTT. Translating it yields CASRLGDATNEKLFF.

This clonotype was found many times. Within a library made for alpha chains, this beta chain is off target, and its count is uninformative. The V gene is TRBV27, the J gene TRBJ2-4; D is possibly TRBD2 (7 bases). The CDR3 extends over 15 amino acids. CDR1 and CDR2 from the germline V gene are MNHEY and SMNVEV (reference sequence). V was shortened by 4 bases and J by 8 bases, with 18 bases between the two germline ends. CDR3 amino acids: CASSSRGGRTDIQYF. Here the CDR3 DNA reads TGTGCCAGCAGTTCGAGGGGGGGCCGAACAGACATTCAGTACTTC.

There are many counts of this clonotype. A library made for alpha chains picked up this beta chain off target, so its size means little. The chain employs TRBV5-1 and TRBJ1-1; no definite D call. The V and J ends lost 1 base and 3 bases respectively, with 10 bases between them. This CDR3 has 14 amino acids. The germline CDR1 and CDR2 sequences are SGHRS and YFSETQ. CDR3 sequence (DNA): TGCGCCAGCAGCTTGTCGACCATGGACACTGAAGCTTTCTTT. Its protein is CASSLSTMDTEAFF. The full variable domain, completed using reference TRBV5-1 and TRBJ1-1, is KAGVTQTPRYLIKTRGQQVTLSCSPISGHRSVSWYQQTPGQGLQFLFEYFSETQRNKGNFPGRFSGRQFSNSRSEMNVSTLELGDSALYLCASSLSTMDTEAFFGQGTRLTVV.

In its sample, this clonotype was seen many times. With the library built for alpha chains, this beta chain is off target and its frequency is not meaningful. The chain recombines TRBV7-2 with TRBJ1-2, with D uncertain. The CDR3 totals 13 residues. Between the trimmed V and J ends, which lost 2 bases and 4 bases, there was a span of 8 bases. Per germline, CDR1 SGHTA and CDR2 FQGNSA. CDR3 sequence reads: CASSLSVLYGYTF. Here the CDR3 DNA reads TGTGCCAGCAGCTTATCAGTCCTCTATGGCTACACCTTC.

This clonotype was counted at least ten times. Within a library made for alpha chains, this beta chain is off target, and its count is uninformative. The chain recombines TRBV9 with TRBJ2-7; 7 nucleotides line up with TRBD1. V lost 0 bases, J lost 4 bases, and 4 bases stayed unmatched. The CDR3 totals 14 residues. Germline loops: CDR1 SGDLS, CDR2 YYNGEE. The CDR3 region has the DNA TGTGCCAGCAGCGTAGCCCAGGGGGTGTACGAGCAGTACTTC. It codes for CASSVAQGVYEQYF.

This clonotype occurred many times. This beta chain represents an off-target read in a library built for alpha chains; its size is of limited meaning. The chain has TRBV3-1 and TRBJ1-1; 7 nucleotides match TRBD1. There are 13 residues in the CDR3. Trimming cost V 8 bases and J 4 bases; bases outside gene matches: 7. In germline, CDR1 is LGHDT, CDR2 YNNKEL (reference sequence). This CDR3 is CASLSQGGTEAFF. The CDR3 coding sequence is TGTGCCAGCCTGTCCCAGGGGGGCACTGAAGCTTTCTTT.

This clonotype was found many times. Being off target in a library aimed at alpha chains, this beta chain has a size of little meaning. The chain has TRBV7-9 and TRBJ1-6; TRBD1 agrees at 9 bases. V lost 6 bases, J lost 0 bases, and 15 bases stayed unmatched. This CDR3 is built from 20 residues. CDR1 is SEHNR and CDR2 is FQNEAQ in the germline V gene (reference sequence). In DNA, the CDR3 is TGTGCCAGCAGAATTACGGGACAGGGCCCTAGGGGCTCCTATAATTCACCCCTCCACTTT. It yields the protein CASRITGQGPRGSYNSPLHF.

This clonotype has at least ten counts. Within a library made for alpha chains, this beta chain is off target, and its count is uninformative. The CDR3 region has the DNA TGTGCCAGCAGTTTAGTAGGGCCCTGGGGCACCGGGGAGCTGTTTTTT. Protein: CASSLVGPWGTGELFF. V is TRBV12-3 or TRBV12-4 and J is TRBJ2-2, with no clear D. V lost 1 base to trimming and J lost 4 bases, with 13 bases between them. This CDR3 region has 16 residues.

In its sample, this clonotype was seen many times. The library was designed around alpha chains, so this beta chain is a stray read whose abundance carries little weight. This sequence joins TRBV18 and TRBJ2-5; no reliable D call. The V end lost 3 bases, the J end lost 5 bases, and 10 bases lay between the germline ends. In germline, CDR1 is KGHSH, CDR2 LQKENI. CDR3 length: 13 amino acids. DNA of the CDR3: TGTGCCAGCTCACCGTACAGTGGGGAGACCCAGTACTTC. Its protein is CASSPYSGETQYF.

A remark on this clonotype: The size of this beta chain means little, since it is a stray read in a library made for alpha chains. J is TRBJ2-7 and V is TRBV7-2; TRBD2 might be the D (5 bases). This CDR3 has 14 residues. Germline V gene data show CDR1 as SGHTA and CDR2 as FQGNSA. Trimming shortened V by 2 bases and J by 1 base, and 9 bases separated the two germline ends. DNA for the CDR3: TGTGCCAGCAGCTTAACGGGGTCGTCCTACGAGCAGTACTTC. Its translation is CASSLTGSSYEQYF.

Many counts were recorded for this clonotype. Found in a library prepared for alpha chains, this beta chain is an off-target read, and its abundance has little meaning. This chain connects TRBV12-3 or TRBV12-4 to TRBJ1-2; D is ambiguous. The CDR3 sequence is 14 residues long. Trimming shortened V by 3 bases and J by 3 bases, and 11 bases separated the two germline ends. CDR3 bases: TGTGCCAGCAGTTTGGGCAGGCCCTACTATGGCTACACCTTC. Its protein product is CASSLGRPYYGYTF.

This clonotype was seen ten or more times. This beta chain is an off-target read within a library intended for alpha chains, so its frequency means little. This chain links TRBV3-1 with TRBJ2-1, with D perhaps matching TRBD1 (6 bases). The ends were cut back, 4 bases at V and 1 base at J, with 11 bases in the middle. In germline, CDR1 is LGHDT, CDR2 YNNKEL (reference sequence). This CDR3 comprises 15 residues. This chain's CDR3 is CASSPTGQSYNEQFF. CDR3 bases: TGTGCCAGCAGCCCGACAGGACAGTCCTACAATGAGCAGTTCTTC.

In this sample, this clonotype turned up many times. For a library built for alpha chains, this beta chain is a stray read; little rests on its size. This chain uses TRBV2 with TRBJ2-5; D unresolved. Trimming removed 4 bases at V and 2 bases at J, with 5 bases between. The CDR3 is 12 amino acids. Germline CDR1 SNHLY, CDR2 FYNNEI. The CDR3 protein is CASSADQETQYF. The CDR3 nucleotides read TGTGCCAGCAGTGCAGATCAAGAGACCCAGTACTTC.

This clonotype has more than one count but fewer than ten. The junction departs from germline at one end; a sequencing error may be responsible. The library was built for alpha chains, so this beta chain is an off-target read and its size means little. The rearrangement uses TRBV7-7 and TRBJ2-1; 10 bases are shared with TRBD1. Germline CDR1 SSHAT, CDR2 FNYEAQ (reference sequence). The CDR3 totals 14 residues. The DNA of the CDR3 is TGTGCTAGCAGCTTGGGGACAGGGGACGTTGAGCAGTTCTTC. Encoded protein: CASSLGTGDVEQFF.